Listed below are T cell receptor beta chains from one sample, sequenced in a study of cytomegalovirus exposure and HLA in healthy donors. Assay: immunoSEQ multiplex PCR; the TCRdb copy retains only in-frame clones and omits some. The data hold 150,000 to 180,000 clones, with over 65% observed a single time. Sequenced material: PBMCs. These receptors were obtained from a man aged 25 to 45 in good health and CMV-seronegative. CDR3s include the opening cysteine and the closing phenylalanine or tryptophan. The order of the fields is D gene, clone size, J gene, V gene, CDR3 DNA, CDR3 protein. A D gene is named only where the DNA matches it firmly. The size entry is marked missing in some rows and otherwise reads once, few, many or a size class.

TRBD2	-	TRBJ2-1	TRBV5-4	TGTGCCAGCAGCCCCGGACTAGCTGGAATAGATGAGCAGTTCTTC	CASSPGLAGIDEQFF
-	once	TRBJ1-1	TRBV29-1	TGCAGCGTTGAAGGGGAGAGGGTGACAGCTTTCTTT	CSVEGERVTAFF
-	few	TRBJ1-3	TRBV5-6	TGTGCCAGCAGTAACGGGGGAGGAAACACCATATATTTT	CASSNGGGNTIYF
TRBD1	-	TRBJ1-2	TRBV5-6	TGTGCCAGCAGCTTGGGGACAGGGGGATACACCTTC	CASSLGTGGYTF
-	-	TRBJ2-5	TRBV7-9	TGTGCCAGCAGCCCGGGGGAGACCCAGTACTTC	CASSPGETQYF
-	-	TRBJ1-6	TRBV7-2	TGTGCCAGCAGCTTAGACAGGACCCAGGGAACCCTCCACTTT	CASSLDRTQGTLHF
-	once	TRBJ2-7	TRBV6-6	TGTGCCAGCAGTTACACTCAGGGTGGCTACGAGCAGTACTTC	CASSYTQGGYEQYF
TRBD2	-	TRBJ2-1	TRBV4-2	TGTGCCAGCAGCCAAGAAGTGGGGACTAGCGGGGGTTACAATGAGCAGTTCTTC	CASSQEVGTSGGYNEQFF
-	-	TRBJ2-7	TRBV7-9	TGTGCCAGCAGCTTAGCCCCCGGGACATTTAGCTCCTACGAGCAGTACTTC	CASSLAPGTFSSYEQYF
-	-	TRBJ1-2	TRBV4-1	TGCGCCAGCAGCCAAGATCCCGGGGACTATGGCTACACCTTC	CASSQDPGDYGYTF
TRBD1	-	TRBJ2-2	TRBV11-1	TGTGCCAGCAGCCCGTGGACAGGGACCGGGGAGCTGTTTTTT	CASSPWTGTGELFF
TRBD1	few	TRBJ1-1	TRBV6-1	TGTGCCACCTTGGACAGGGGATTTGGTAAAGATGAAGCTTTCTTT	CATLDRGFGKDEAFF
-	-	TRBJ1-1	TRBV7-9	TGTGCCAGCAGCTTCAAGGAAGGGGGCACTGAAGCTTTCTTT	CASSFKEGGTEAFF
-	-	TRBJ1-2	TRBV2	TGTGCCAGCAGTGAACTCCAGGACTATCTTGGATATGGCTACACCTTC	CASSELQDYLGYGYTF
-	-	TRBJ2-5	TRBV5-1	TGCGCCAGCAGCTTGGGGGGAGGCAGGGAGACCCAGTACTTC	CASSLGGGRETQYF
TRBD2	-	TRBJ2-3	TRBV6-4	TGTGCCAGCAGTGACTCGGAGCGGGGGGACACAGATACGCAGTATTTT	CASSDSERGDTDTQYF
-	-	TRBJ2-1	TRBV14	TGTGCCAGCAGCCAAGTCGACAGCTTCAATGAGCAGTTCTTC	CASSQVDSFNEQFF
TRBD1	-	TRBJ1-4	TRBV6-6	TGTGCCAGCAGCAGTACAGGGGGAGGGGGTGAAAAACTGTTTTTT	CASSSTGGGGEKLFF
-	-	TRBJ1-5	TRBV19	TGTGCCAGTAGTAACCAGGGTAACGACTATCAGCCCCAGCATTTT	CASSNQGNDYQPQHF
TRBD1	-	TRBJ2-7	TRBV6-5	TGTGCCAGCAGCACACAGGGGGTCCCCTACGAGCAGTACTTC	CASSTQGVPYEQYF
-	-	TRBJ2-7	TRBV10-3	TGTGCCATCAGTGAGTCCCCTGCCTACGAGCAGTACTTC	CAISESPAYEQYF
TRBD2	-	TRBJ2-7	TRBV4-2	TGTGCCAGCAGCCAAGTTAGCGGGGTCAGCTCCTACGAGCAGTACTTC	CASSQVSGVSSYEQYF
TRBD1	-	TRBJ1-1	TRBV5-1	TGCGCCAGCAGCTTGGGGTCGACAGGGCCCACTGAAGCTTTCTTT	CASSLGSTGPTEAFF
TRBD2	-	TRBJ2-7	TRBV6-6	TGTGCCAGCAACTACCGGGGAGGGGACGAGCAGTACTTC	CASNYRGGDEQYF
TRBD1	-	TRBJ1-4	TRBV6-6	TGTGCCAGCAGTTATGGATCCGGGACAGGCTATGAAAAACTGTTTTTT	CASSYGSGTGYEKLFF
-	-	TRBJ1-2	TRBV19	TGTGCCAGTAGCCCGGGAAAGAACTATGGCTACACCTTC	CASSPGKNYGYTF